These 15 T cell receptor beta chains were all obtained from the same sample, sequenced in a study of blood T cell repertoires in COVID-19. Only in-frame clones appear in the TCRdb table, and some are missing; sequencing was by immunoSEQ multiplex PCR. The sample has about 530,000 clones, roughly nine tenths seen once. The sequencing sample was made of peripheral blood. The receptors here all came from a woman in her forties or fifties with COVID-19, enrolled during active disease.

The chain has TRBV28 and TRBJ1-1; 10 bases agree with TRBD1. The CDR3 has 15 amino acids. Germline loops: CDR1 MDHEN, CDR2 SYDVKM. J lost 5 bases, V lost 2 bases, and 5 bases had no gene match. The CDR3 spells CASSLGDRGRTEAFF. CDR3 coding DNA: TGTGCCAGCAGTTTAGGGGACAGGGGTAGGACTGAAGCTTTCTTT.

The rearrangement uses TRBV5-1 and TRBJ1-1; D is unresolved. Germline V gene lookup returns CDR1 SGHRS and CDR2 YFSETQ. The CDR3 spans 11 residues. Between the trimmed V and J ends, which lost 7 bases and 8 bases, there was a span of 12 bases. The CDR3 sequence is CASAGEVEAFF. Written as DNA, the CDR3 is TGCGCCAGCGCTGGGGAGGTCGAAGCTTTCTTT.

This chain uses TRBV5-4 with TRBJ2-1; 13 bases are a match to TRBD2. After removal of 4 bases from V and 5 bases from J, the junction contained 6 bases not matched to a gene. This CDR3 is 16 amino acids long. From germline, CDR1 is SGHNT and CDR2 YYREEE (reference sequence). The CDR3 nucleotides are TGTGCCAGCAGCGGAGGGACTAGCGGGGACCACAATGAGCAGTTCTTC. Translating it yields CASSGGTSGDHNEQFF.

The V gene is TRBV2, the J gene TRBJ1-2, with D possibly TRBD1 on 5 matching bases. The germline V gene encodes CDR1 SNHLY and CDR2 FYNNEI. The CDR3 runs 12 residues. The V gene lost 2 bases and the J gene lost 7 bases, with 8 bases spanning the gap. This chain's CDR3 is CASSEQGSGYTF. The CDR3 DNA reads TGTGCCAGCAGTGAACAGGGATCTGGCTACACCTTC.

The chain recombines TRBV6-5 with TRBJ1-4, with D tentatively TRBD1 (6 bases). With 4 bases removed from V and 0 bases from J, the gap between germline ends came to 9 bases. This CDR3 has 15 amino acids. From germline, CDR1 is MNHEY and CDR2 SVGAGI. The CDR3 reads CASSFHRATNEKLFF. The DNA for the CDR3 is TGTGCCAGCAGTTTCCACAGGGCAACTAATGAAAAACTGTTTTTT.

The CDR3, as DNA: TGTGCCATCAGACCTGACAGCAACTATGGCTACACCTTC. It yields the protein CAIRPDSNYGYTF. The rearrangement links TRBV10-3 to TRBJ1-2, with TRBD1 as a possible D gene (5 bases). V was cut by 6 bases and J by 2 bases, with 10 bases left in between. The length of the CDR3 is 13 residues. Germline assignment: CDR1 ENHRY and CDR2 SYGVKD.

This chain uses TRBV11-1 with TRBJ1-1; D possibly corresponds to TRBD1 (6 bases). V was cut by 7 bases and J by 0 bases, with 18 bases left in between. Germline V gene data show CDR1 as SGHAT and CDR2 as FQDESV (reference sequence). This CDR3 has 16 residues. DNA for the CDR3: TGTGCCAGCAACTATATCACAGGGAGGGTGAACACTGAAGCTTTCTTT. Translating gives CASNYITGRVNTEAFF.

V and J are TRBV5-4 and TRBJ1-4; a weak D match, TRBD1 (6 bases). Germline V gene sequence: CDR1 SGHNT, CDR2 YYREEE (reference sequence). The CDR3 consists of 16 residues. V lost 3 bases to trimming and J lost 7 bases, with 19 bases between them. Here the CDR3 reads CASSYGGNRESEKLFF. For the CDR3, the DNA is TGTGCCAGCAGCTACGGGGGGAACAGGGAGTCTGAAAAACTGTTTTTT.

This CDR3 reads CASSLSDRVNTEAFF. Written as DNA, the CDR3 is TGTGCCAGCAGCCTCTCGGACAGGGTGAACACTGAAGCTTTCTTT. The J gene is TRBJ1-1, the V gene TRBV3-1 (or the pseudogene TRBV3-2); 8 nucleotides agree with TRBD1. V gave up 4 bases and J gave up 0 bases; unmatched junction bases: 4. Germline V lookup: CDR1 LGHDT, CDR2 YNNKEL (reference sequence). There are 15 residues in the CDR3.

The chain is built from TRBV27 and TRBJ2-7; D unresolved. CDR1 is MNHEY and CDR2 is SMNVEV in the germline V gene (reference sequence). Trimming removed 8 bases from V and 1 base from J, with 12 bases in between. The CDR3 has 13 residues. As DNA, the CDR3 is TGTGCCAGCCGGAAGGCCGGGTCCTACGAGCAGTACTTC. Translating gives CASRKAGSYEQYF.

In this sample, this clone turned up once. The V call is TRBV4-1, the J call TRBJ1-2; 9 nucleotides line up with TRBD1. Germline loops: CDR1 MGHRA, CDR2 YSYEKL. Losses at the gene ends were 4 bases for V and 8 bases for J; bases not matched to a gene: 17. This CDR3 is built from 17 residues. The CDR3 is CASSPSGTGLTLVGYTF. Here the CDR3 DNA reads TGCGCCAGCAGCCCCTCAGGGACAGGGCTAACGTTAGTGGGCTACACCTTC.

This clone was observed once. V usage is TRBV10-3 and J usage is TRBJ2-7; a weak D match, TRBD2 (6 bases). V was shortened by 3 bases and J by 0 bases, with 9 bases between the two germline ends. Germline V gives CDR1 ENHRY, CDR2 SYGVKD. CDR3 length equals 14 residues. The CDR3 DNA sequence: TGTGCCATCAGTGATCCCGGGGGCTCCTACGAGCAGTACTTC. It specifies CAISDPGGSYEQYF.

This clone was found once. This chain joins TRBV5-1 and TRBJ2-1; possibly TRBD1 for D (6 bases). The CDR3 covers 16 residues. The germline gives CDR1 SGHRS, CDR2 YFSETQ. V was pared by 1 base and J by 2 bases, with 13 bases between. The CDR3 loop is CASSLFQGMTYNEQFF. The CDR3 DNA is TGCGCCAGCAGCTTGTTTCAGGGGATGACCTACAATGAGCAGTTCTTC.

CDR3 sequence (DNA): TGTGCCAGTAGTATCGGACAGGGGGATCAGCCCCAGCATTTT. This encodes CASSIGQGDQPQHF. The rearrangement uses TRBV19 and TRBJ1-5, with 10 positions matching TRBD1. Trimming took 3 bases from V and 5 from J; bases not matched to a gene: 1. Germline V gene sequence: CDR1 LNHDA, CDR2 SQIVND (reference sequence). There are 14 residues in the CDR3. Combining the CDR3 with reference TRBV19 and TRBJ1-5 gives the whole variable domain DGGITQSPKYLFRKEGQNVTLSCEQNLNHDAMYWYRQDPGQGLRLIYYSQIVNDFQKGDIAEGYSVSREKKESFPLTVTSAQKNPTAFYLCASSIGQGDQPQHFGDGTRLSIL.

Details on this clone: Its ends do not fully match the called genes, so a read error is possible. The chain links TRBV29-1 to TRBJ2-6; tentatively, D is TRBD1 (5 bases). The germline V gene encodes CDR1 SQVTM and CDR2 ANQGSEA. This CDR3 is 14 amino acids long. CDR3 coding DNA: TGCAGCGTTGAAGCCCAGGGTGGGACCAACGTCCTGACTTTC. Its protein is CSVEAQGGTNVLTF.